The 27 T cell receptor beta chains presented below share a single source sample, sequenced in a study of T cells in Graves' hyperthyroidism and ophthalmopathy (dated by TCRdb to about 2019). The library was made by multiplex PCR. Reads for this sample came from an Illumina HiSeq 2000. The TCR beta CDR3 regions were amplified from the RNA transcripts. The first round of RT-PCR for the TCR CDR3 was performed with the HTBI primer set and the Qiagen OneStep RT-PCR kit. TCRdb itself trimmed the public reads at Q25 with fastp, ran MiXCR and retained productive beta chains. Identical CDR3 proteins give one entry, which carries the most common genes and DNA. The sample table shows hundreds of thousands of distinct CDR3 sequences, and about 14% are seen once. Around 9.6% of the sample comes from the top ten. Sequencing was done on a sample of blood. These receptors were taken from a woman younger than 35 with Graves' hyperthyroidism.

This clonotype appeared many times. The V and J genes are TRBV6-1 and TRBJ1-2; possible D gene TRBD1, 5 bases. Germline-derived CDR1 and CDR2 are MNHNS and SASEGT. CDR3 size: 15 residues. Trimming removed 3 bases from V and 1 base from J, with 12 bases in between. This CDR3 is CASSDQDILNYGYTF. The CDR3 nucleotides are TGTGCCAGCAGTGATCAGGACATCCTTAACTATGGCTACACCTTC.

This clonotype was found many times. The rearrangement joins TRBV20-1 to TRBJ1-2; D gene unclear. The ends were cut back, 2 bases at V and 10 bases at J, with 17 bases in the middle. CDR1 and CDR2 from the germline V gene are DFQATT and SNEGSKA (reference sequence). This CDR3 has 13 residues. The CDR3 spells CSARSPRKVDYTF. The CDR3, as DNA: TGCAGTGCTAGATCCCCCAGGAAAGTCGACTACACCTTC.

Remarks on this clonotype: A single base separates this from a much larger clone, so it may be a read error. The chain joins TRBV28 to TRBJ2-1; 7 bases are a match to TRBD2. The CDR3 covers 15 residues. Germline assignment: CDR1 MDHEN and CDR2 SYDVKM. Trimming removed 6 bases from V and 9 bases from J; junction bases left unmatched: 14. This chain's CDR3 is CASRPGLGRLGEQFF. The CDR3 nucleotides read TGTGCCAGCAGGCCCGGACTAGGGAGGTTAGGTGAGCAGTTCTTC.

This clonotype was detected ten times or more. The CDR3 coding sequence is TGTGCCAGCAGCTACCGGGCCCACACAGATACGCAGTATTTT. As protein: CASSYRAHTDTQYF. This chain connects TRBV7-3 to TRBJ2-3; no definite D call. Deletions cut 4 bases from V and 2 bases from J, with 10 bases between. Germline CDR1 SGHTA, CDR2 FQGTGA. The CDR3 is 14 amino acids.

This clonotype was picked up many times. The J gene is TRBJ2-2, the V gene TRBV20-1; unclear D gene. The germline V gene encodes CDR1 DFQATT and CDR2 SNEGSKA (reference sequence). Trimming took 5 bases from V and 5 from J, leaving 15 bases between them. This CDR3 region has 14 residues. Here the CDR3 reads CSAPRSGSTGELFF. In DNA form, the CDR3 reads TGCAGTGCTCCTAGGTCGGGCTCTACCGGGGAGCTGTTTTTT.

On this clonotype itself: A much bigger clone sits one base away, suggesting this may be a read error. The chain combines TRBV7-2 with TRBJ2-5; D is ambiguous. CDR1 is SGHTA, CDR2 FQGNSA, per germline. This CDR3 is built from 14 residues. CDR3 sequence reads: CAGSPTLAEETQYF. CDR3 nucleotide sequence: TGTGCCGGCAGCCCCACGCTGGCTGAAGAGACCCAGTACTTC.

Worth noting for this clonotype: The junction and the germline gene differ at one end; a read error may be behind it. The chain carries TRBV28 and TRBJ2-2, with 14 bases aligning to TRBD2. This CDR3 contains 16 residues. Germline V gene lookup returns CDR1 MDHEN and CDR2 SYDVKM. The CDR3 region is CASRAGLAGDTGVLFF. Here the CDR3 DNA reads TGTGCCAGCAGGGCGGGACTAGCGGGAGACACCGGGGTGCTGTTTTTT.

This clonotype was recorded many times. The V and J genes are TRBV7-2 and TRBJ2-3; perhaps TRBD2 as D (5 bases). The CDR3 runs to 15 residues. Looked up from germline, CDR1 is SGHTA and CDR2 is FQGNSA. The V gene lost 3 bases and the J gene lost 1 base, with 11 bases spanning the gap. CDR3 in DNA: TGTGCCAGCAGCTTCCGGACTGTAGGCACAGATACGCAGTATTTT. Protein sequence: CASSFRTVGTDTQYF.

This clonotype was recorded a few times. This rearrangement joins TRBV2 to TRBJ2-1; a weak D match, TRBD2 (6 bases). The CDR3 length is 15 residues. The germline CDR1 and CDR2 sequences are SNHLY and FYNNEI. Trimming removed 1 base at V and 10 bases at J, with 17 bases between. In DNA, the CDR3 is TGTGCCAGCAGTGAAGGGAGGGCCTGGGGCGGGGAGCAGTTCTTC. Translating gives CASSEGRAWGGEQFF.

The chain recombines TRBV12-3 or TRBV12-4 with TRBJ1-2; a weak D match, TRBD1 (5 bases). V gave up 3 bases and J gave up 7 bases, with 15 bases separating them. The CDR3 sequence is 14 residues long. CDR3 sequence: CASSFGGFRRGYTF. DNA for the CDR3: TGTGCCAGCAGTTTCGGGGGGTTTAGGCGTGGCTACACCTTC.

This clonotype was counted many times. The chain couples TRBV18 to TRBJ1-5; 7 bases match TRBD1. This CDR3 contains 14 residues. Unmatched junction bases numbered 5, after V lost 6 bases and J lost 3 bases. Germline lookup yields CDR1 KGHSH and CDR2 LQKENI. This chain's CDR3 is CASSLTGDNQPQHF. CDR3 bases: TGTGCCAGCTCCCTAACAGGGGACAATCAGCCCCAGCATTTT.

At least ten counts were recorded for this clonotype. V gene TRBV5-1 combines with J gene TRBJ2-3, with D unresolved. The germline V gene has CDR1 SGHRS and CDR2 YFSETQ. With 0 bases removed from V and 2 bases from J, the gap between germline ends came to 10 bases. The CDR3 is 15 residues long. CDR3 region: CASSLDGYNTDTQYF. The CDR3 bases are TGCGCCAGCAGCTTGGACGGCTACAACACAGATACGCAGTATTTT.

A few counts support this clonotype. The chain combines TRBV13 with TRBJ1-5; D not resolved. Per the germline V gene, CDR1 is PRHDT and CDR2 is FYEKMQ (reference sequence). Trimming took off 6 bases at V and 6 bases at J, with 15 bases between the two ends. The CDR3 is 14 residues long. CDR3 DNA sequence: TGTGCCAGCAGTTCTAGCAGGAGAGGTCAGCCCCAGCATTTT. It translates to CASSSSRRGQPQHF.

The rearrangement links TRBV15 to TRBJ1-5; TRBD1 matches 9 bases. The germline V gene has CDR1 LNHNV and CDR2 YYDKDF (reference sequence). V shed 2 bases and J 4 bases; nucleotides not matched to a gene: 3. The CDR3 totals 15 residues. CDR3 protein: CATSRIGQGNQPQHF. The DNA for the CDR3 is TGTGCCACCAGCAGAATAGGACAGGGGAATCAGCCCCAGCATTTT.

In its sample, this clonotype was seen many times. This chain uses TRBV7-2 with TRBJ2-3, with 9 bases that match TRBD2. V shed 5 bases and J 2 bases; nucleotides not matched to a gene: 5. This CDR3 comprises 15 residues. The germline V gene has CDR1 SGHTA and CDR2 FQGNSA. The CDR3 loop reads CASSNSGRTTDTQYF. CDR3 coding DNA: TGTGCCAGCAGCAATAGCGGGAGAACCACAGATACGCAGTATTTT.

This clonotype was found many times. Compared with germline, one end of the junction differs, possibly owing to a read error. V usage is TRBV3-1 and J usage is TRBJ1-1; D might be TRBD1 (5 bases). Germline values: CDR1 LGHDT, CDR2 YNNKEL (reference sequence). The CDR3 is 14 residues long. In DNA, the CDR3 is TGTGCCAGCAGCCAGCGTGGGGGGAACGCTGAAGCTTTCTTT. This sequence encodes CASSQRGGNAEAFF.

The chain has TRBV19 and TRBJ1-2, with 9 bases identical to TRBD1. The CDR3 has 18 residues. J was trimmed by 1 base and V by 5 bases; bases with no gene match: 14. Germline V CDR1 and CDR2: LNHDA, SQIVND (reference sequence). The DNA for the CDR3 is TGTGCCAGTAGTGTTTCGGACAGGGGCCCTCCTAATAACTATGGCTACACCTTC. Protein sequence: CASSVSDRGPPNNYGYTF.

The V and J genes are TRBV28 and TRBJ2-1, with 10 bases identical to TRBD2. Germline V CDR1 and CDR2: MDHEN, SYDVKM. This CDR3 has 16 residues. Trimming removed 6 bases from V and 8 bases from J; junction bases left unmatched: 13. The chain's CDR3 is CASSAHEAGGGDEQFF. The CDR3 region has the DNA TGTGCCAGCAGCGCTCATGAAGCGGGAGGGGGCGATGAGCAGTTCTTC.

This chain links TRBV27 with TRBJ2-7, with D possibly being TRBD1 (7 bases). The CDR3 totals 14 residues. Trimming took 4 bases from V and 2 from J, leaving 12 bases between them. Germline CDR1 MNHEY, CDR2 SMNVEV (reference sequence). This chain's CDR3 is CASSSGDRTYEQYF. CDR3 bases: TGTGCCAGCAGTTCGGGGGACAGAACCTACGAGCAGTACTTC.

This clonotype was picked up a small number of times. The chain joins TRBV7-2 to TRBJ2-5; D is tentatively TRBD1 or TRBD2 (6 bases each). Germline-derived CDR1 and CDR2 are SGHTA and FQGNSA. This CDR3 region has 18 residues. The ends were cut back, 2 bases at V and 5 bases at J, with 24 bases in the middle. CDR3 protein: CASSLRNSGGGAWETQYF. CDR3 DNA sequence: TGTGCCAGCAGCTTAAGGAATTCTGGGGGCGGGGCTTGGGAGACCCAGTACTTC.

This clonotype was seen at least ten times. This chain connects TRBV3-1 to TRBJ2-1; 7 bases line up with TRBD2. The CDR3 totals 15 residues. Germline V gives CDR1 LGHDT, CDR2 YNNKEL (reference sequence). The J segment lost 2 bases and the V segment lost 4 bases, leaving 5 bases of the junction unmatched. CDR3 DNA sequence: TGTGCCAGCAGCCTAGGCAGCGGGACCTACAATGAGCAGTTCTTC. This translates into CASSLGSGTYNEQFF.

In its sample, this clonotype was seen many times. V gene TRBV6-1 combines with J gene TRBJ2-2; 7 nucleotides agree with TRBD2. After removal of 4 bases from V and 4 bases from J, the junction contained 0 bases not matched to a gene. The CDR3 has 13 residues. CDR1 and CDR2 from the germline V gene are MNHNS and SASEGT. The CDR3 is CASSASGTGELFF. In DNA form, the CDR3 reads TGTGCCAGCAGTGCTAGCGGCACCGGGGAGCTGTTTTTT.

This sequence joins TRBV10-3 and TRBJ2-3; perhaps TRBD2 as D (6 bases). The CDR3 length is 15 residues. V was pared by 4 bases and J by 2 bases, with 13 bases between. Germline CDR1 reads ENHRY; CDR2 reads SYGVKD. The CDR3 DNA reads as TGTGCCATCAGTGCGGGGGAAATTCCCACAGATACGCAGTATTTT. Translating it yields CAISAGEIPTDTQYF.

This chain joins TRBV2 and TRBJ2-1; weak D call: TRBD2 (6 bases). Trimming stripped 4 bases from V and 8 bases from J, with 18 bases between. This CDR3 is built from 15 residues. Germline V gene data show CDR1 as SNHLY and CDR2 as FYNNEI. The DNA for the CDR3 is TGTGCCAGCAGTGGAGCGACGGGAGTCTCGTATGAGCAGTTCTTC. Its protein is CASSGATGVSYEQFF. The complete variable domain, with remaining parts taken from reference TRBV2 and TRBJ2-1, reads EPEVTQTPSHQVTQMGQEVILRCVPISNHLYFYWYRQILGQKVEFLVSFYNNEISEKSEIFDDQFSVERPDGSNFTLKIRSTKLEDSAMYFCASSGATGVSYEQFFGPGTRLTVL.

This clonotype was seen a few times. CDR3 DNA: TGTGCCAGCAGCTCAGGGGCCCGCCAGCCCCAGCATTTT. Amino acids: CASSSGARQPQHF. The chain employs TRBV7-9 and TRBJ1-5; D might be TRBD1 (6 bases). The germline gives CDR1 SEHNR, CDR2 FQNEAQ (reference sequence). There are 13 residues in the CDR3. Trimming stripped 4 bases from V and 7 bases from J, with 11 bases between.

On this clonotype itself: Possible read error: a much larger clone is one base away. The CDR3 coding sequence is TGTGCCAGCAGCTCCGGCCCGATAGGGAACGCCGGGGAGCTGTTTTTT. Translating gives CASSSGPIGNAGELFF. J is TRBJ2-2 and V is TRBV7-9; D is unresolved. CDR3 length: 16 amino acids. The V gene's germline CDR1 is SEHNR and CDR2 FQNEAQ (reference sequence).

The CDR3 loop reads CSVGLRSQYNEQFF. The DNA for the CDR3 is TGCAGCGTTGGCCTTCGGTCACAGTACAATGAGCAGTTCTTC. This chain links TRBV29-1 with TRBJ2-1; no clear D gene. CDR3 length equals 14 residues. Trimming removed 4 bases from V and 4 bases from J, with 14 bases in between. Looked up from germline, CDR1 is SQVTM and CDR2 is ANQGSEA.